The rows below give T cell receptor beta chains drawn from one sample of a study of T cells in Graves' hyperthyroidism and ophthalmopathy. TCRdb re-derived calls from the multiplex PCR reads in MiXCR, one entry per CDR3 protein. The sample shows about 640,000 distinct CDR3 sequences, just under 45% of them seen only once. Specimen: peripheral blood or thyroid tissue (not recorded which). These receptor sequences come from an adult man with Graves' disease, either hyperthyroidism or ophthalmopathy (not recorded which). The CDR3 runs from the conserved cysteine through the conserved F or W. D genes are given only for firm matches. Expanded clones get a size class; other rows say once, few or many, or leave the size out.

V gene	clone size	D gene	J gene	CDR3 DNA	CDR3 protein
TRBV6-5	.	.	TRBJ1-1	TGTGCCAGCAGTCGGGGGTATGGGGGGAACACTGAAGCTTTCTTT	CASSRGYGGNTEAFF
TRBV7-4	.	TRBD1	TRBJ1-4	TGTGCCAGCAGCTTTGGGACAGTTAATGAAGAACTGTTTTTT	CASSFGTVNEELFF
TRBV7-3	.	TRBD1	TRBJ1-1	TGTGCCAGCAGTTTCCGCAGGACAGGGCTCATGAACACTGAAGCTTTCTTT	CASSFRRTGLMNTEAFF
TRBV7-2	.	.	TRBJ2-5	TGTGCCAGCAGCTTAGACGTCATAGGGACTCGCCAAGAGACCCAGTACTTC	CASSLDVIGTRQETQYF
TRBV15	many	TRBD1	TRBJ1-5	TGTGCCACCAGCAGAGAGGGGGACAGGGCTATAGCCCAGCATTTT	CATSREGDRAIAQHF
TRBV19	.	TRBD1	TRBJ2-7	TGTGCCAGTAGTAACCGGGACAGGCTGTACGAGCAGTACTTC	CASSNRDRLYEQYF
TRBV2	.	TRBD1	TRBJ1-1	TGTGCCAGCAGTGAAAGGGACAGGGGTAGTGAAGCTTTCTTT	CASSERDRGSEAFF
TRBV20-1	.	TRBD1	TRBJ1-1	TGCAGTGCCCGGACAGGGGGTGAAGCTTTCTTT	CSARTGGEAFF
TRBV7-2	once	.	TRBJ2-7	TGTGCCAGCAGCTTTATGGAGGGAGCTCCCATTGCCAACGAGCAGTACTTC	CASSFMEGAPIANEQYF
TRBV4-1	.	.	TRBJ1-4	TGCGCCAGCAGCCAAGGTGCAGGGCCGAATGAAGAACTGTTTTTT	CASSQGAGPNEELFF
TRBV6-5	.	.	TRBJ1-6	TGTGCCATCAGTTACAGGACCGAGAATTCACCCCTCCACTTT	CAISYRTENSPLHF
TRBV7-8	.	.	TRBJ1-6	TGTGCCAGCAGCTTGAGACAGGAGAATTCACCCCTCCACTTT	CASSLRQENSPLHF
TRBV2	.	.	TRBJ2-2	TGTGCCAGTGCACGGTACCCCGGGGAGCTGTTTTTT	CASARYPGELFF
TRBV20-1	.	.	TRBJ2-7	TGCAGTGCGAAGGCCGGGGCTGTTGGCGAGCAGTACTTC	CSAKAGAVGEQYF
TRBV10-3	.	.	TRBJ1-5	TGTGCCATCATGAGTGACAGCTACAATCAGCCCCAGCATTTT	CAIMSDSYNQPQHF
TRBV20-1	.	TRBD1	TRBJ1-1	TGCAGTGCTAGAGAGGAGACAGGGGAGGGGAACACTGAAGCTTTCTTT	CSAREETGEGNTEAFF
TRBV10-1	.	.	TRBJ1-2	TGCGCCAGCAGTCATGACAGGCTGCGGACCTATGGCTACACCTTC	CASSHDRLRTYGYTF
TRBV24-1	few	.	TRBJ1-1	TGTGCCAGCAGCCCCCAAGACAGGAGAGGCACTGAAGCTTTCTTT	CASSPQDRRGTEAFF
TRBV7-8	.	.	TRBJ2-2	TGTGCCAGCAGCCGGACTACCAACACCGGGGAGCTGTTTTTT	CASSRTTNTGELFF
TRBV11-2	many	.	TRBJ1-2	TGTGCCAGCAGCGGAGGGGCTGGGGACTATGGCTACACCTTC	CASSGGAGDYGYTF
TRBV7-9	.	TRBD1	TRBJ2-7	TGTGCCAGCAGCTTCCAGGACAGGCGAGCCTACGAGCAGTACTTC	CASSFQDRRAYEQYF
TRBV20-1	few	.	TRBJ1-1	TGCAGTGCTACCGGGGGGTTCGGGAACACTGAAGCTTTCTTT	CSATGGFGNTEAFF
TRBV9	.	.	TRBJ1-2	TGTGCCAGCAGCCAGGGAACCGGGACATACTCGAATGGCTACACCTTC	CASSQGTGTYSNGYTF
TRBV6-5	.	.	TRBJ1-5	TGTGCCAGCAGTTTAGGTGGACCCGCACGGGGTCAGCCCCAGCATTTT	CASSLGGPARGQPQHF
TRBV7-6	.	.	TRBJ1-2	TGTGCCAGCAGCACCCGGGGCAACGCCTTC	CASSTRGNAF
TRBV20-1	.	TRBD2	TRBJ2-5	TGCAGTGCGTGGGGGGGAGAGAGAGAGACCCAGTACTTC	CSAWGGERETQYF
TRBV3-1	.	.	TRBJ1-1	TGTGCCAGCAGCCAAGCTCGACCTTTTGAAGCTTTCTTT	CASSQARPFEAFF
TRBV7-9	.	.	TRBJ1-1	TGTGCCAGCAGCTTCGATACAGGGCAGAACACTGAAGCTTTCTTT	CASSFDTGQNTEAFF
TRBV7-3	few	TRBD2	TRBJ2-3	TGTGCCAGCAGCTTAGGGGCTAGCGGGACCTTCACAGATACGCAGTATTTT	CASSLGASGTFTDTQYF
TRBV12-3/TRBV12-4	many	TRBD1	TRBJ1-2	TGTGCCAGCAGTCCCTCGACAGGGAATGGCTACACCTTC	CASSPSTGNGYTF